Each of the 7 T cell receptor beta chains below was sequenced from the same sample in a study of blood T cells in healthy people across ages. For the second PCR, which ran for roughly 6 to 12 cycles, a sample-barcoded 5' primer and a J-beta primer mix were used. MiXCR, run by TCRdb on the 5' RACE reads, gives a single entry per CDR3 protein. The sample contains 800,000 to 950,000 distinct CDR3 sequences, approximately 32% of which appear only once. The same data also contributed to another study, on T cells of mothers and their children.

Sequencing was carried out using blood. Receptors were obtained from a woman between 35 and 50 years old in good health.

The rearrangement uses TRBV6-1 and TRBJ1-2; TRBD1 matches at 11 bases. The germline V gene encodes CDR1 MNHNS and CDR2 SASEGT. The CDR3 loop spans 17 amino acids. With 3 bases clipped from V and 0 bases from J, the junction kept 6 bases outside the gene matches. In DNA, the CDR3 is TGTGCCAGCAGTGACATGGGGACAGGGGGAGCTAACTATGGCTACACCTTC. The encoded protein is CASSDMGTGGANYGYTF.

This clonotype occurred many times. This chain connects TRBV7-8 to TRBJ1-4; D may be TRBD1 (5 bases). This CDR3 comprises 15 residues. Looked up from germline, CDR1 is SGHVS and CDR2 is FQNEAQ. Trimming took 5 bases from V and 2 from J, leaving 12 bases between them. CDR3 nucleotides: TGTGCCAGCAGCCGGGGAGGGGCGACTAATGAAAAACTGTTTTTT. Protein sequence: CASSRGGATNEKLFF.

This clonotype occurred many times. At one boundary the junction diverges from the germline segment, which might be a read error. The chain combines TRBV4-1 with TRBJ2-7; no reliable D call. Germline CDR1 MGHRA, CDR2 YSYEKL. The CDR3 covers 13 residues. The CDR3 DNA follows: TGCGCCAGCAACCAAGTTGGGCAATACGAGCAGTACTTC. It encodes CASNQVGQYEQYF.

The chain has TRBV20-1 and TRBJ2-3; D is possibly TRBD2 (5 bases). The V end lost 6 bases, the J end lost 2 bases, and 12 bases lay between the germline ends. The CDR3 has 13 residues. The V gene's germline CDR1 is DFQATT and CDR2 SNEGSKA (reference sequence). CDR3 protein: CSANSDPTDTQYF. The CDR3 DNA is TGCAGTGCCAATAGCGACCCCACAGATACGCAGTATTTT.

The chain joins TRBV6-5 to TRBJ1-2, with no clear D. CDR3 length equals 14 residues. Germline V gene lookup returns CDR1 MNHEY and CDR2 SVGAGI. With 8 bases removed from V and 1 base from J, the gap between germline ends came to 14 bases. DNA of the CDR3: TGTGCCAGCGGAATTGACCGAGATAACTATGGCTACACCTTC. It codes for CASGIDRDNYGYTF.

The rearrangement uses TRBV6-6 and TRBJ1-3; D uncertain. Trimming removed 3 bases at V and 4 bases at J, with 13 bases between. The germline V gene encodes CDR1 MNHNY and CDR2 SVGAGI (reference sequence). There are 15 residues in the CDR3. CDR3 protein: CASSYEVPRGNTIYF. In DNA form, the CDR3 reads TGTGCCAGCAGTTATGAGGTCCCACGAGGAAACACCATATATTTT.

The CDR3 DNA reads as TGTGCCAGCAGCCTGGCTCGGGGGGCGAGGGATACGCAGTATTTT. It is translated as CASSLARGARDTQYF. The V call is TRBV7-3, the J call TRBJ2-3; a possible D gene is TRBD2 (7 bases). Looked up from germline, CDR1 is SGHTA and CDR2 is FQGTGA. V was trimmed by 5 bases and J by 6 bases, leaving 18 bases between them. The CDR3 is made up of 15 amino acids.